This T cell receptor beta chain was retrieved from a study of T cell repertoires in cytomegalovirus infection. Study background: Well-studied HLA-B-restricted CMV epitopes were used in the study alongside recently identified HLA-C-restricted ones. General study findings and limits: CMV-specific TCR beta clonotypes restricted by HLA-C were the ones dominating the ex vivo response. CMV carriers having the relevant HLA were flagged by cumulative public TCR beta family frequency.

This clonotype occurred a few times. Its antigen is unknown. MiXCR, applied by TCRdb to the reads, yields one record per CDR3 protein. Here the sample spans some 940,000 distinct CDR3 sequences, roughly 30% being singletons. The trim removed 0 bases at V and 15 bases at J, leaving 8 bases unmatched. There are 13 residues in the CDR3. Germline V CDR1 and CDR2: LNHDA, SQIVND (reference sequence). The sequenced sample was cultured CD8+ T cells from PBMCs, obtained from culture after CMV antigen stimulation. J is TRBJ2-1 and V is TRBV19; 7 bases map to TRBD1. The TCR sequence derives from a human donor in good health (CMV status not recorded). Some clones in this sample may be carry-over from other donors' samples. CDR3 residues: CASSIDSTGPGFF. Written as DNA, the CDR3 is TGTGCCAGTAGTATAGACTCGACAGGGCCTGGGTTCTTC.